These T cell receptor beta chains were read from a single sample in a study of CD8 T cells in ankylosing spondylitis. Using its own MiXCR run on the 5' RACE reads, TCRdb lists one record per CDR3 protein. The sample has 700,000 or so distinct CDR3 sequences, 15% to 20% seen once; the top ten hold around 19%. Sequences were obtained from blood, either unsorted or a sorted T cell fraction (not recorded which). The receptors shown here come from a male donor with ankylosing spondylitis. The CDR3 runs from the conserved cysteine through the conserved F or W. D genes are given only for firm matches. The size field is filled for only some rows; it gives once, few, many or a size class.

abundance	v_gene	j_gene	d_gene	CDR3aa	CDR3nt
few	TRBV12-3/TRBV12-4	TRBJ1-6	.	CASTVSARRSPLHF	TGTGCCAGCACTGTCTCGGCCCGCCGTTCACCCCTCCACTTT
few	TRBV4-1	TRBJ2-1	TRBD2	CASSSGLSVNNEQFF	TGCGCCAGCAGCTCGGGACTATCGGTTAACAATGAGCAGTTCTTC
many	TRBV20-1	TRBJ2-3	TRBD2	CSASAGGPTDTQYF	TGCAGTGCTAGTGCGGGAGGGCCGACAGATACGCAGTATTTT
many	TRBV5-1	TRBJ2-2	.	CASSLGQPTGELFF	TGCGCCAGCAGCTTGGGACAGCCCACCGGGGAGCTGTTTTTT
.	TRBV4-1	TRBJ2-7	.	CASSDPGVIYEQYF	TGCGCCAGCAGCGATCCGGGAGTTATCTACGAGCAGTACTTC
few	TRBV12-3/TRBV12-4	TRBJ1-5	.	CASSFNRGTGQPQHF	TGTGCCAGCAGTTTTAATAGGGGGACTGGGCAGCCCCAGCATTTT
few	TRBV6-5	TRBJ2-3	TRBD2	CASSYELAGRDTQYF	TGTGCCAGCAGTTACGAGCTAGCGGGGAGGGATACGCAGTATTTT
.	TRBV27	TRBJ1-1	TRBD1	CASSPWTGGRTEAFF	TGTGCCAGCAGTCCCTGGACAGGGGGGCGTACTGAAGCTTTCTTT
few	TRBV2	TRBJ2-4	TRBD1	CASSGGTGSFVAKNIQYF	TGTGCCAGCAGTGGCGGGACAGGGAGCTTCGTAGCCAAAAACATTCAGTACTTC
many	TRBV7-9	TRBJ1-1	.	CASSLYRGADTEAFF	TGTGCCAGCAGCTTATACCGGGGGGCCGACACTGAAGCTTTCTTT
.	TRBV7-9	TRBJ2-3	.	CASSPQATSTDTQYF	TGTGCCAGCAGTCCCCAGGCCACTAGCACAGATACGCAGTATTTT
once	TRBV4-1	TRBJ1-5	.	CASSQAGPIRPQHF	TGCGCCAGCAGCCAAGCAGGGCCCATTAGGCCCCAGCATTTT
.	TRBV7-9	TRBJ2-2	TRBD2	CASSTRTSSNTGELFF	TGTGCCAGCAGCACCCGGACTAGCTCAAACACCGGGGAGCTGTTTTTT
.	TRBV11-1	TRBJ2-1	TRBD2	CASSLVSGWERLEGDNEQFF	TGTGCCAGCAGCTTAGTTAGCGGGTGGGAGAGACTGGAAGGCGACAATGAGCAGTTCTTC
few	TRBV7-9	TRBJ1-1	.	CASSPTAVWTANTEAFF	TGTGCCAGCAGTCCAACGGCGGTCTGGACAGCGAACACTGAAGCTTTCTTT
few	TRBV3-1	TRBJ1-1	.	CASSQRDTEAFF	TGTGCCAGCAGTCAAAGGGACACTGAAGCTTTCTTT
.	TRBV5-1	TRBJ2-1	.	CASSLETVSYNEQFF	TGCGCCAGCAGCTTGGAGACAGTAAGCTACAATGAGCAGTTCTTC
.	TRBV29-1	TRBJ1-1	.	CSVHDGLNTEAFF	TGCAGCGTCCACGACGGCTTGAACACTGAAGCTTTCTTT
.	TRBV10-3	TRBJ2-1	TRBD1	CAISVRQGGDEQFF	TGTGCCATCAGTGTCAGACAGGGGGGGGATGAGCAGTTCTTC
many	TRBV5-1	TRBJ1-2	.	CASSLGDPADGYTF	TGCGCCAGCAGCTTGGGGGACCCGGCGGATGGCTACACCTTC
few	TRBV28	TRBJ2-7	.	CASSFALLQEQYF	TGTGCCAGCAGTTTTGCTCTTCTCCAAGAGCAGTACTTC